One sample yielded the 7 T cell receptor beta chains listed below, sequenced in a study of blood T cell repertoires in COVID-19 (dated by TCRdb to the early 2020s). The receptor library was made with the immunoSEQ multiplex PCR assay. This immuneACCESS table, as held by TCRdb, lists in-frame sequences with V and J called but not all clones. Of the missing ones, under half trace to an unresolved V gene in checked studies; the others have no known cause. The sample table contains about 270,000 clones; only one count was recorded for around nine tenths of them. 1.5% to 2% of the sample belongs to the ten largest clones. Sequenced material: peripheral blood. The source of these receptors is a woman aged 55-75 years who had recovered from COVID-19.

This clone was detected only once. The chain carries TRBV7-2 and TRBJ2-7; tentative D call: TRBD1 (6 bases). The CDR3 has 15 residues. Germline V CDR1 and CDR2: SGHTA, FQGNSA. The V end was cut by 4 bases, the J end by 4 bases, with 17 bases between. The chain's CDR3 is CASSSPTQGSYEQYF. CDR3 nucleotides: TGTGCCAGCAGCTCCCCGACTCAGGGGTCGTACGAGCAGTACTTC.

V and J are TRBV11-3 and TRBJ2-3, with D tentatively TRBD1 (6 bases). V dropped 1 base and J dropped 6 bases, with 11 bases sitting between them. The CDR3 has 14 amino acids. From germline, CDR1 is SGHNT and CDR2 YENEEA. CDR3 coding DNA: TGTGCCAGCAGCTTAGCAGGCCAGGGGGATACGCAGTATTTT. Protein: CASSLAGQGDTQYF.

The V and J genes are TRBV10-3 and TRBJ2-5; TRBD1 matches 8 bases. Germline V CDR1 and CDR2: ENHRY, SYGVKD. V lost 6 bases to trimming and J lost 1 base; unmatched junction nucleotides: 10. The CDR3 runs to 16 residues. The CDR3 sequence is CAISIGGTGPQETQYF. In nucleotides, the CDR3 is TGTGCCATCAGCATTGGAGGGACAGGCCCCCAAGAGACCCAGTACTTC.

J is TRBJ2-3 and V is TRBV4-2, with D possibly matching TRBD2 (5 bases). CDR3 length: 15 residues. V gave up 5 bases and J gave up 2 bases, with 14 bases separating them. Germline V gene sequence: CDR1 LGHNA, CDR2 YNFKEQ. The CDR3 sequence: CASSNQLGPTDTQYF. CDR3 DNA: TGTGCCAGCAGCAACCAACTAGGACCCACAGATACGCAGTATTTT.

This rearrangement joins TRBV9 to TRBJ2-1, with TRBD2 matching 9 bases. The trim removed 0 bases at V and 8 bases at J, leaving 9 bases unmatched. This CDR3 contains 16 residues. The germline CDR1 and CDR2 sequences are SGDLS and YYNGEE. CDR3 in amino acids: CASSVGGGGVFDEQFF. CDR3 coding DNA: TGTGCCAGCAGCGTAGGCGGCGGGGGGGTCTTTGATGAGCAGTTCTTC.

This chain joins TRBV28 and TRBJ1-1; D is undetermined. The CDR3 length is 13 residues. Trimming removed 6 bases from V and 8 bases from J, with 16 bases in between. CDR1 is MDHEN, CDR2 SYDVKM, per germline. The CDR3 DNA is TGTGCCAGCAGCACCGGTGGGAGGCCCGAAGCTTTCTTT. Protein: CASSTGGRPEAFF. The variable domain in full, completed from reference TRBV28 and TRBJ1-1, reads DVKVTQSSRYLVKRTGEKVFLECVQDMDHENMFWYRQDPGLGLRLIYFSYDVKMKEKGDIPEGYSVSREKKERFSLILESASTNQTSMYLCASSTGGRPEAFFGQGTRLTVV.

This chain uses TRBV5-8 with TRBJ2-5; possibly TRBD2 for D (5 bases). Germline V gene data show CDR1 as SGHTS and CDR2 as YDEGEE. The length of the CDR3 is 15 residues. Trimming took off 4 bases at V and 2 bases at J, with 15 bases between the two ends. In nucleotides, the CDR3 is TGTGCCAGCAGCCTACGTCGATCGGGGCAAGAGACCCAGTACTTC. Its protein is CASSLRRSGQETQYF.